The 12 T cell receptor beta chains given below trace back to one sample, sequenced in a study of technical replicates of blood from a few donors. TCRdb's copy holds only in-frame clones and misses some; the assay was immunoSEQ multiplex PCR. This table has approximately 14,000 clones, over 70% appearing once. The sample taken for sequencing was PBMCs. These receptor sequences come from a human donor in good health.

This clone was recorded once. V usage is TRBV5-6 and J usage is TRBJ2-7; no definite D call. CDR3 size: 13 residues. In germline, CDR1 is SGHDT, CDR2 YYEEEE. V lost 0 bases to trimming and J lost 3 bases, with 7 bases between them. In DNA form, the CDR3 reads TGTGCCAGCAGCTTGGATACAGACTACGAGCAGTACTTC. Translated: CASSLDTDYEQYF. Complete variable domain (other parts from reference TRBV5-6 and TRBJ2-7): DAGVTQSPTHLIKTRGQQVTLRCSPKSGHDTVSWYQQALGQGPQFIFQYYEEEERQRGNFPDRFSGHQFPNYSSELNVNALLLGDSALYLCASSLDTDYEQYFGPGTRLTVT.

This clone has just a few counts. The rearrangement links TRBV5-4 to TRBJ1-1, with 8 bases aligning to TRBD1. Germline V gives CDR1 SGHNT, CDR2 YYREEE (reference sequence). Losses at the gene ends were 1 base for V and 5 bases for J; bases not matched to a gene: 7. The CDR3 runs to 15 residues. Written as DNA, the CDR3 is TGTGCCAGCAGCTTGCCGCCGACAGGGGAAACTGAAGCTTTCTTT. Translated, it gives CASSLPPTGETEAFF. Full variable domain (missing parts from reference TRBV5-4 and TRBJ1-1): ETGVTQSPTHLIKTRGQQVTLRCSSQSGHNTVSWYQQALGQGPQFIFQYYREEENGRGNFPPRFSGLQFPNYSSELNVNALELDDSALYLCASSLPPTGETEAFFGQGTRLTVV.

This chain links TRBV15 with TRBJ2-2, with 10 bases fitting TRBD2. Unmatched junction bases numbered 3, after V lost 0 bases and J lost 2 bases. The CDR3 runs 17 residues. Looked up from germline, CDR1 is LNHNV and CDR2 is YYDKDF (reference sequence). Here the CDR3 DNA reads TGTGCCACCAGCAGAGAAAGGACTAGCGGTAACACCGGGGAGCTGTTTTTT. It specifies CATSRERTSGNTGELFF.

This clone was detected only a few times. The chain's CDR3 is CASSPRQLGYTF. CDR3 nucleotide sequence: TGTGCCAGTAGTCCAAGACAATTAGGCTACACCTTC. The chain carries TRBV19 and TRBJ1-2, with D unclear. The V and J ends lost 5 bases and 8 bases respectively, with 12 bases between them. Germline assignment: CDR1 LNHDA and CDR2 SQIVND (reference sequence). The CDR3 has 12 residues.

The chain combines TRBV5-6 with TRBJ2-2, with D maybe TRBD1 (6 bases). The ends were cut back, 2 bases at V and 8 bases at J, with 16 bases in the middle. Looked up from germline, CDR1 is SGHDT and CDR2 is YYEEEE. This CDR3 is 15 amino acids long. CDR3 amino acids: CASSFTAGTNGELFF. CDR3 nucleotides: TGTGCCAGCAGCTTTACTGCCGGGACAAATGGGGAGCTGTTTTTT.

The CDR3 loop is CASRSSSGLADTQYF. In DNA form, the CDR3 reads TGTGCCAGCAGAAGCAGTTCAGGCTTGGCAGATACGCAGTATTTT. The genes are TRBV27 and TRBJ2-3; D gene uncertain. This CDR3 comprises 15 residues. Trimming stripped 6 bases from V and 4 bases from J, with 17 bases between. Germline loops: CDR1 MNHEY, CDR2 SMNVEV (reference sequence).

V usage is TRBV7-9 and J usage is TRBJ2-1; tentatively, D is TRBD2 (5 bases). V dropped 3 bases and J dropped 8 bases, with 8 bases sitting between them. Germline assignment: CDR1 SEHNR and CDR2 FQNEAQ (reference sequence). This CDR3 has 12 residues. CDR3 coding DNA: TGTGCCAGCAGCTTGTCCGGGGATGAGCAGTTCTTC. Translation: CASSLSGDEQFF.

The chain uses TRBV9 and TRBJ2-2; 7 nucleotides match TRBD2. After removal of 3 bases from V and 9 bases from J, the junction contained 8 bases not matched to a gene. CDR3 length: 14 amino acids. CDR1 and CDR2 from the germline V gene are SGDLS and YYNGEE. DNA for the CDR3: TGTGCCAGCAGCGCCATGACTAGCCGTTGGGAGCTGTTTTTT. Amino acid sequence: CASSAMTSRWELFF.

This clone was observed once. Written as DNA, the CDR3 is TGCGCCAGCAGCTTGGAACCATCCCGGGATCAGCCCCAGCATTTT. It codes for CASSLEPSRDQPQHF. The chain employs TRBV5-1 and TRBJ1-5; D is uncertain. CDR1 and CDR2 from the germline V gene are SGHRS and YFSETQ. This CDR3 has 15 residues. The germline V and J ends were trimmed by 0 bases and 5 bases, with 12 bases remaining between them.

V is TRBV5-1 and J is TRBJ2-7, with D uncertain. The CDR3 runs to 14 residues. V was cut by 1 base and J by 0 bases, with 8 bases left in between. Germline CDR1 SGHRS, CDR2 YFSETQ. The CDR3 loop is CASSLTVNSYEQYF. The DNA for the CDR3 is TGCGCCAGCAGCTTGACGGTGAACTCCTACGAGCAGTACTTC.

The gene calls are TRBV7-3 and TRBJ2-1, with 12 bases aligning to TRBD2. Germline values: CDR1 SGHTA, CDR2 FQGTGA. The CDR3 contains 16 residues. V gave up 0 bases and J gave up 6 bases; unmatched junction bases: 3. The CDR3 coding sequence is TGTGCCAGCAGCTTAACCCTAGCGGGAGGGCCCAATGAGCAGTTCTTC. It encodes CASSLTLAGGPNEQFF.

The chain carries TRBV5-1 and TRBJ2-5; D may be TRBD1 (6 bases). Germline-derived CDR1 and CDR2 are SGHRS and YFSETQ. This CDR3 spans 13 amino acids. Trimming stripped 3 bases from V and 2 bases from J, with 8 bases between. The CDR3 reads CASSSQGQETQYF. DNA for the CDR3: TGCGCCAGCAGCTCCCAGGGGCAAGAGACCCAGTACTTC.